The T cell receptor beta chain under discussion was sequenced for a study of beta chain features in type 1 diabetes. Study results and limitations: Any PCR bias toward short templates would affect both groups alike. Among patients, naive, central memory and Treg TCRB repertoires appeared more similar than among healthy donors. TCRB CDR3s from Type 1 diabetes patients were moderately but significantly shorter in all four CD4+ subsets.

The authors sorted CD4+ naive, central memory, regulatory and stem cell-like memory cells via CD45RO/CCR7/CD25/CD127/CD95/CD27. Sequencing targeted expressed TCRB transcripts, as all isolated RNA had been reverse transcribed. Roughly 3.5 million reads per sample were averaged for naive, central memory and regulatory samples. Assay: immunoSEQ multiplex PCR; the TCRdb copy retains only in-frame clones and omits some. The data hold about 280,000 clones, with around 16% observed a single time. This clone is a singleton in its sample. Its target is not known. The CDR3 sequence is 15 residues long. Per germline, CDR1 MNHEY and CDR2 SMNVEV (reference sequence). V was clipped by 5 bases and J by 5 bases; unmatched bases: 8.

The chain combines TRBV27 with TRBJ2-5; 10 positions match TRBD1. Sequencing was carried out using naive CD4+ T cells from blood. This clonotype originated in a man aged 18 to 35 with type 1 diabetes. The CDR3 sequence: CASSSRQGARETQYF. For the CDR3, the DNA is TGTGCCAGCAGTAGCAGACAGGGGGCGCGGGAGACCCAGTACTTC.